This TCR beta chain was captured in a study of T cells in Graves' hyperthyroidism and ophthalmopathy. Study-level results: Model-based prediction identified ophthalmopathy a median around seven months prior to its onset.

This clonotype has just a few counts. What it binds is not known. Hyperthyroidism of Graves' type that showed no ophthalmopathy progression within 18 months was stable. The hyperthyroidism was newly diagnosed and had lasted under 2 months; the patients were aged 18 to 65. The source of the PBMCs was around 10 ml of fresh peripheral blood. Amplified TCR beta CDR3 regions derived from RNA transcripts. HTBI primers drove first-round RT-PCR of the TCR CDR3. Using its own MiXCR run on the multiplex PCR reads, TCRdb lists one record per CDR3 protein. The sample lists roughly 300,000 distinct CDR3 sequences, roughly 23% occurring once. The sequenced sample was blood. This receptor was taken from a woman aged 45 to 65 with Graves' hyperthyroidism.

The CDR3 nucleotides are TGCAGCGTTGATCGGCTAGCGGGACGCTACGAGCAGTACTTC. As protein: CSVDRLAGRYEQYF. This rearrangement joins TRBV29-1 to TRBJ2-7; 9 nucleotides match TRBD2. Germline CDR1 is SQVTM and CDR2 is ANQGSEA. V was clipped by 3 bases and J by 3 bases; unmatched bases: 6. The CDR3 sequence is 14 residues long.